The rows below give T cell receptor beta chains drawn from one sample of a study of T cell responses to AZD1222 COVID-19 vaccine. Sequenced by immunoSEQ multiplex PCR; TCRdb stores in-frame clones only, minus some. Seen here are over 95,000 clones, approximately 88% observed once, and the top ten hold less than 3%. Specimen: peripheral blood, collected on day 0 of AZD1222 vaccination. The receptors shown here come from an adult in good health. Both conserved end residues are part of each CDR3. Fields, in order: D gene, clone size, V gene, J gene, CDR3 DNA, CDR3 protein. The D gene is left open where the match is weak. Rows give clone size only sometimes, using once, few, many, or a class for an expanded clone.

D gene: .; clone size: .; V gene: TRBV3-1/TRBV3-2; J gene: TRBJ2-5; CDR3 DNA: TGTGCCAGCAGCCAACCCCACCCTCGGGGAGAGACCCAGTACTTC; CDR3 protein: CASSQPHPRGETQYF
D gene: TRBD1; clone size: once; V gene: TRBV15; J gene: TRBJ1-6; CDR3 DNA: TGTGCCACCAGCCCCCGAACGGGACAGAGTAATTCACCCCTCCACTTT; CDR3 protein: CATSPRTGQSNSPLHF
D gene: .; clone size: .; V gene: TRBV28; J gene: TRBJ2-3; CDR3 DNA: TGTGCCAGCAGTTTTACTCCAGGCCGTAGCACAGATACGCAGTATTTT; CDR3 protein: CASSFTPGRSTDTQYF
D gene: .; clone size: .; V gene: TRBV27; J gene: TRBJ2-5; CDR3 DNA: TGTGCCAGCAGTTTATTTGGTGCTGGGGATACTATCCAAGAGACCCAGTACTTC; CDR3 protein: CASSLFGAGDTIQETQYF
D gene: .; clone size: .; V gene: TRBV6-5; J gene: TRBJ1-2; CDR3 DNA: TGTGCCAGCAGTTACTCGTCCCAGCTACCTAACTATGGCTACACCTTC; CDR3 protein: CASSYSSQLPNYGYTF
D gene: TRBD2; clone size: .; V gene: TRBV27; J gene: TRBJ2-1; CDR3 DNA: TGTGCCAGCAGTTTCCCGGGACTAGCGGGGCAACAGAAAAAGTTCTTC; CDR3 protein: CASSFPGLAGQQKKFF
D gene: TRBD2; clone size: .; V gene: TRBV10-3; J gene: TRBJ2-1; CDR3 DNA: TGTGCCATCAGTGAGTCGACAGCTAGCGGGAGCTCCTACAATGAGCAGTTCTTC; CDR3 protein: CAISESTASGSSYNEQFF
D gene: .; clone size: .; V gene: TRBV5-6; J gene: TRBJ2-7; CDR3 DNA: TGTGCCAGCTCCGGGTTCGGTTCCTCCTACGAGCAGTACTTC; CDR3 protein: CASSGFGSSYEQYF
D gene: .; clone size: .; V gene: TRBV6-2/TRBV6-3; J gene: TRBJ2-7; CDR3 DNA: TGTGCCAGCAGTTACTCGAGTGTGGTGTTAACCTACGAGCAGTACTTC; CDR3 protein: CASSYSSVVLTYEQYF
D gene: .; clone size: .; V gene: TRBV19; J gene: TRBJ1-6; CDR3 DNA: TGTGCCAGTAGTACTATCCAAGGAGCCGGGGGCGGTTCACCCCTCCACTTT; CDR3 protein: CASSTIQGAGGGSPLHF
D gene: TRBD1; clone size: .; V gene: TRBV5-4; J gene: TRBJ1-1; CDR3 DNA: TGTGCCAGCAGCGCCTCAGGGGGGGACATGACTGAAGCTTTCTTT; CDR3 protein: CASSASGGDMTEAFF
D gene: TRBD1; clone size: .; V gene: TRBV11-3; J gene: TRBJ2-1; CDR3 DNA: TGTGCCAGCAGCCGCCGGGACAGACGCAATGAGCAGTTCTTC; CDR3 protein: CASSRRDRRNEQFF
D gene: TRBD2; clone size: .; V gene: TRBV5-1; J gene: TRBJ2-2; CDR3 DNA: TGCGCCAGCAGCTTGAGCGGGAGGGCCGGCACCGGGGAGCTGTTTTTT; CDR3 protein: CASSLSGRAGTGELFF
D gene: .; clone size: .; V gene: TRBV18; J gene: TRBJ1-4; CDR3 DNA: TGTGCCAGCTCACCAGTCCGGGACGGTAATGAAAAACTGTTTTTT; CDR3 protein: CASSPVRDGNEKLFF
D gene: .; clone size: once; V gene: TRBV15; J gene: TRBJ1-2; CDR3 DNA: TGTGCCACCAGCAGAGACAGGGGCTTAATCGGCTACACCTTC; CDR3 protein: CATSRDRGLIGYTF
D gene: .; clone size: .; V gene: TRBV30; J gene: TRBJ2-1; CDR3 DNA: TGTGCCTGGAGCCCCGGGACAAGCTCCTACAATGAGCAGTTCTTC; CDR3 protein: CAWSPGTSSYNEQFF
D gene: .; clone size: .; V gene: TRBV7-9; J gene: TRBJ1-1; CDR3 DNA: TGTGCCAGCAGCCACTGGATGAACACTGAAGCTTTCTTT; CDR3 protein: CASSHWMNTEAFF
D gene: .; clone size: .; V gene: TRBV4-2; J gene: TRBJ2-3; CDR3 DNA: TGTGCCAGCAGGACCTCTAGAGCGGCTAGCACAGATACGCAGTATTTT; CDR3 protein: CASRTSRAASTDTQYF
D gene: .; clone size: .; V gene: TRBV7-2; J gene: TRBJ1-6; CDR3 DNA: TGTGCCAGCAGCTTAGTGGATAATTCACCCCTCCACTTT; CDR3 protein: CASSLVDNSPLHF
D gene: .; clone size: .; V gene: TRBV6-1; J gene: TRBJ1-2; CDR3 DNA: TGTGCCAGCAGTGATCAGAACTCATGGGCAGGGAGAGAGAGTGGCTACACCTTC; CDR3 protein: CASSDQNSWAGRESGYTF
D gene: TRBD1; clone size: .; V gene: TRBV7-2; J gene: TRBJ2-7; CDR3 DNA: TGTGCCAGCAGCTCCGGGACAGGGTCTCACGAGCAGTACTTC; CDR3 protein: CASSSGTGSHEQYF
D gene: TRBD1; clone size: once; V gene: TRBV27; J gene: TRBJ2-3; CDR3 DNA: TGTGCCAGCAGGTACAGGGGCCGACCTAGCACAGATACGCAGTATTTT; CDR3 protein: CASRYRGRPSTDTQYF
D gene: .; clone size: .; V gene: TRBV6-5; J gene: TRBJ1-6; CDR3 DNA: TGTGCCAGCAGTTACCTCGGCTCACCCCTCCACTTT; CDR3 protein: CASSYLGSPLHF